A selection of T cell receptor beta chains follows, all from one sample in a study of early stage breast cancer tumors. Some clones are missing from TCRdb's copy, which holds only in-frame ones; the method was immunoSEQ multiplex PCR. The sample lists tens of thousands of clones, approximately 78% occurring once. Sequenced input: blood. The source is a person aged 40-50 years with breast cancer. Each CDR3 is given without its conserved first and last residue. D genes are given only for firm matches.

CDR3: ASSHGDLVKTQY; J: TRBJ2-5; V: TRBV2; D: -
CDR3: ASRTRDLANQPQH; J: TRBJ1-5; V: TRBV2; D: -
CDR3: AWSPGLPPYEQY; J: TRBJ2-7; V: TRBV30; D: -
CDR3: ASSFGDSGRARDTQY; J: TRBJ2-3; V: TRBV5-1; D: TRBD2
CDR3: AWRGGGSYNSPLH; J: TRBJ1-6; V: TRBV30; D: -
CDR3: ASSPTGFEYEQY; J: TRBJ2-7; V: TRBV19; D: TRBD1
CDR3: ASSLTSGGSYNEQF; J: TRBJ2-1; V: TRBV21-1; D: -
CDR3: ASSLVLAGVGEQF; J: TRBJ2-1; V: TRBV11-2; D: TRBD2
CDR3: ASSISQDGNYGYT; J: TRBJ1-2; V: TRBV19; D: -
CDR3: ASSRLGGREGNEQF; J: TRBJ2-1; V: TRBV13; D: TRBD2
CDR3: ASRDQGKEQF; J: TRBJ2-1; V: TRBV6-1; D: -
CDR3: ASSSSGLNTEAF; J: TRBJ1-1; V: TRBV6-5; D: -
CDR3: ASSREPDEKLF; J: TRBJ1-4; V: TRBV2; D: -
CDR3: ASSFTRSNQPQH; J: TRBJ1-5; V: TRBV5-6; D: -
CDR3: ASSLGGGKDTQY; J: TRBJ2-3; V: TRBV11-2; D: TRBD2
CDR3: ASRSGQGVTYGYT; J: TRBJ1-2; V: TRBV2; D: TRBD1
CDR3: ASSGPTINQPQH; J: TRBJ1-5; V: TRBV2; D: -
CDR3: ASRVGWDQPQH; J: TRBJ1-5; V: TRBV2; D: -
CDR3: ASSLAAGKETQY; J: TRBJ2-5; V: TRBV5-1; D: -
CDR3: ASSGKENPYEQY; J: TRBJ2-7; V: TRBV13; D: -
CDR3: ASTRDRGHEQY; J: TRBJ2-7; V: TRBV2; D: TRBD1
CDR3: ASSLSKGGKVGEQF; J: TRBJ2-1; V: TRBV11-3; D: -
CDR3: ASSLESSLYGYT; J: TRBJ1-2; V: TRBV7-9; D: -
CDR3: ASSLAFEQF; J: TRBJ2-1; V: TRBV11-3; D: -
CDR3: ASSVRGDTGELF; J: TRBJ2-2; V: TRBV2; D: -
CDR3: ASRGQGNQPQH; J: TRBJ1-5; V: TRBV19; D: TRBD1
CDR3: ASSLTPVSGISYNEQF; J: TRBJ2-1; V: TRBV5-1; D: TRBD2
CDR3: ASSSLAGVKNIQY; J: TRBJ2-4; V: TRBV19; D: TRBD2
CDR3: ASSAGDTQY; J: TRBJ2-3; V: TRBV7-6; D: -
CDR3: SVGLGTDTQY; J: TRBJ2-3; V: TRBV29-1; D: -
CDR3: ASSLDPSGELF; J: TRBJ2-2; V: TRBV5-1; D: -
CDR3: ASSPSGERQPQH; J: TRBJ1-5; V: TRBV2; D: -
CDR3: ASSELRTSGTDTQY; J: TRBJ2-3; V: TRBV10-2; D: TRBD2
CDR3: ASSYGGDSGANVLT; J: TRBJ2-6; V: TRBV6-5; D: -
CDR3: AWTRRGLDSGTIY; J: TRBJ1-3; V: TRBV30; D: -
CDR3: ASSQAGELF; J: TRBJ2-2; V: TRBV11-2; D: -
CDR3: AISENRDEKLF; J: TRBJ1-4; V: TRBV10-3; D: -
CDR3: ASSLWLAGSRFYNEQF; J: TRBJ2-1; V: TRBV27; D: TRBD2
CDR3: ASEGGSGQPQH; J: TRBJ1-5; V: TRBV6-5; D: -
CDR3: ASGGTILGQEAQY; J: TRBJ2-5; V: TRBV19; D: -
CDR3: ASSPPSVKQSEQY; J: TRBJ2-7; V: TRBV18; D: -
CDR3: ASRTPSGSGYEQY; J: TRBJ2-7; V: TRBV5-1; D: TRBD2
CDR3: ASSVSVANTGELF; J: TRBJ2-2; V: TRBV9; D: -
CDR3: ASSSLAGGGTQY; J: TRBJ2-5; V: TRBV27; D: TRBD2
CDR3: AWRLMTDTIY; J: TRBJ1-3; V: TRBV30; D: -
CDR3: ASSGGPPPNQPQH; J: TRBJ1-5; V: TRBV27; D: -
CDR3: ASSFSSGTGELF; J: TRBJ2-2; V: TRBV28; D: -
CDR3: ASSQGAVGYGYT; J: TRBJ1-2; V: TRBV4-1; D: -
CDR3: SVPGTDTQY; J: TRBJ2-3; V: TRBV20-1; D: -
CDR3: ASSLARGGSPSKSGSYNEQF; J: TRBJ2-1; V: TRBV7-2; D: TRBD2